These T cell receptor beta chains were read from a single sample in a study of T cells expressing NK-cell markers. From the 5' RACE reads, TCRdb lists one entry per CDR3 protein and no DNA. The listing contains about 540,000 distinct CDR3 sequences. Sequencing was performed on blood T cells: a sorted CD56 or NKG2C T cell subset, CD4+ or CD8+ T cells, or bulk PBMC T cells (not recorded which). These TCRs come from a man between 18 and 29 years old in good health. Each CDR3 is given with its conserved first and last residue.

CDR3 protein: CASSLAGGDTYEQYF
J gene: TRBJ2-7
V gene: TRBV7-2

CDR3 protein: CASSQPARYSYNEQFF
J gene: TRBJ2-1
V gene: TRBV4-2

CDR3 protein: CAIAAGVLNTEAFF
J gene: TRBJ1-1
V gene: TRBV10-3

CDR3 protein: CSALGQGNPYEQYF
J gene: TRBJ2-7
V gene: TRBV20-1

CDR3 protein: CASSYSKSGLPYEQYF
J gene: TRBJ2-7
V gene: TRBV6-2/TRBV6-3

CDR3 protein: CSARDLGRSPPAPGMDTQYF
J gene: TRBJ2-3
V gene: TRBV20-1

CDR3 protein: CASGWTLTGGTEAFF
J gene: TRBJ1-1
V gene: TRBV12-5

CDR3 protein: CASSPGVAGYNEQFF
J gene: TRBJ2-1
V gene: TRBV12-3/TRBV12-4

CDR3 protein: CASSRTGGIEYF
J gene: TRBJ2-7
V gene: TRBV7-2

CDR3 protein: CATSKYPDTQYF
J gene: TRBJ2-3
V gene: TRBV15

CDR3 protein: CATSRPPGTGPYNEQFF
J gene: TRBJ2-1
V gene: TRBV15

CDR3 protein: CASSQALWQANSPLHF
J gene: TRBJ1-6
V gene: TRBV3-1

CDR3 protein: CASSFPTSLEQFF
J gene: TRBJ2-1
V gene: TRBV7-9

CDR3 protein: CAIGRDNYGYTF
J gene: TRBJ1-2
V gene: TRBV10-3

CDR3 protein: CASSEGGQGQFF
J gene: TRBJ2-1
V gene: TRBV6-1

CDR3 protein: CASSRRSGSTGELFF
J gene: TRBJ2-2
V gene: TRBV4-2

CDR3 protein: CASKVRVNTETQYF
J gene: TRBJ2-5
V gene: TRBV6-2/TRBV6-3

CDR3 protein: CASNKGFGGESSYNEQFF
J gene: TRBJ2-1
V gene: TRBV11-1

CDR3 protein: CASMGVLSYEQYF
J gene: TRBJ2-7
V gene: TRBV12-3/TRBV12-4

CDR3 protein: CSVGWVDGYTF
J gene: TRBJ1-2
V gene: TRBV29-1

CDR3 protein: CSAAPAAGGNQPQHF
J gene: TRBJ1-5
V gene: TRBV20-1

CDR3 protein: CASSAQQGWGNQPQHF
J gene: TRBJ1-5
V gene: TRBV5-5

CDR3 protein: CASSYRQGGDNEQFF
J gene: TRBJ2-1
V gene: TRBV6-5

CDR3 protein: CASRGQGLETQYF
J gene: TRBJ2-5
V gene: TRBV28

CDR3 protein: CASSYNPQYEQFF
J gene: TRBJ2-1
V gene: TRBV6-5

CDR3 protein: CASSYVSGYSGANVLTF
J gene: TRBJ2-6
V gene: TRBV6-2/TRBV6-3

CDR3 protein: CASSIRTGPPTYEQYF
J gene: TRBJ2-7
V gene: TRBV5-6

CDR3 protein: CASSRPPIAGISHNEQFF
J gene: TRBJ2-1
V gene: TRBV5-6

CDR3 protein: CSVGGGRAEQYF
J gene: TRBJ2-7
V gene: TRBV29-1

CDR3 protein: CASTLLVPGQGGRMAQYF
J gene: TRBJ2-3
V gene: TRBV27

CDR3 protein: CAVSTGVLGYTF
J gene: TRBJ1-2
V gene: TRBV6-1